This T cell receptor beta chain was retrieved from a study of identical twins. The CDR3 contains 18 residues. Germline CDR1 and CDR2: SGHNT and YYREEE (reference sequence). Trimming at V came to 4 bases and at J to 0 bases, leaving 13 bases not matched to a gene. TCRdb analysed the 5' RACE reads with MiXCR anew, one entry per CDR3 protein. The table has some 1,700,000 distinct CDR3 sequences, around a third seen once; the top ten hold 0.25% to 0.3%. The clonotype originates from a newborn girl in good health. The gene calls are TRBV5-4 and TRBJ2-3, with 8 positions matching TRBD2. The sequenced material came from cord blood. CDR3 nucleotide sequence: TGTGCCAGCAGCGTTCCCGGGGGGGGTCCTTCTAGCACAGATACGCAGTATTTT. This gives the protein CASSVPGGGPSSTDTQYF.